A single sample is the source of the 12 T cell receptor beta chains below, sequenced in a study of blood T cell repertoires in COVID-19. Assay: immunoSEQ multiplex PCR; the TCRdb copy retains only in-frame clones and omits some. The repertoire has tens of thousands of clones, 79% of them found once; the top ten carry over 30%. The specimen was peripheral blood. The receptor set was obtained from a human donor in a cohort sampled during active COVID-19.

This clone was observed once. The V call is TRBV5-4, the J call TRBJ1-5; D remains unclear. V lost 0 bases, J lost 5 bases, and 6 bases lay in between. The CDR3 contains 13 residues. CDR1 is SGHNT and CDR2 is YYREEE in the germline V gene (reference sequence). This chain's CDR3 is CASSLDPDQPQHF. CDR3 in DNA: TGTGCCAGCAGCTTGGATCCTGATCAGCCCCAGCATTTT.

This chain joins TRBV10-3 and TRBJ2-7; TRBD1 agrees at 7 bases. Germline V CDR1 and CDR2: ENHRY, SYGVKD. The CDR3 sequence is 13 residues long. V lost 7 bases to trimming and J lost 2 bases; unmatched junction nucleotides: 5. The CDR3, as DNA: TGTGCCATCAACCGGGACAGAGCCTACGAGCAGTACTTC. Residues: CAINRDRAYEQYF.

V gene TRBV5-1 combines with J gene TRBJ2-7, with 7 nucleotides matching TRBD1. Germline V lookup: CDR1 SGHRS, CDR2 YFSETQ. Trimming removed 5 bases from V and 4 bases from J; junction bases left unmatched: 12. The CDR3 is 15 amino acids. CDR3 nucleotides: TGCGCCAGCAGGGACGGGACAGCGGACGCTTACGAGCAGTACTTC. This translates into CASRDGTADAYEQYF.

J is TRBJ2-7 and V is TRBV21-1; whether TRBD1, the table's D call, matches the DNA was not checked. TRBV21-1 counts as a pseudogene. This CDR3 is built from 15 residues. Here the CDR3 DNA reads TGTGCCAGCAGCCCTGGGGCAGGGGGCTCGTACGAGCAGTACTTC. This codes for CASSPGAGGSYEQYF.

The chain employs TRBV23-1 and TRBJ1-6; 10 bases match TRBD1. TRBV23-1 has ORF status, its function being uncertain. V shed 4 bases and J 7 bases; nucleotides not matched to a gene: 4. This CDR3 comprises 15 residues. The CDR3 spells CASSPSGQGNSPLHF. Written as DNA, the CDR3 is TGCGCCAGCAGTCCGTCGGGACAGGGGAATTCACCCCTCCACTTT.

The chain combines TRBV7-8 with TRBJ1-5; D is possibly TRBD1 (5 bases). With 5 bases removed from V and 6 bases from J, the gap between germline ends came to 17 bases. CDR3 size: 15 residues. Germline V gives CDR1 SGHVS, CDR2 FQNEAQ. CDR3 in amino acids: CASSGQAGLSQPQHF. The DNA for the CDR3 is TGTGCCAGCAGCGGACAAGCAGGGTTGAGTCAGCCCCAGCATTTT.

This CDR3 reads CASSLAGGDQPQHF. The CDR3, as DNA: TGCGCCAGCAGCTTGGCCGGAGGGGATCAGCCCCAGCATTTT. The chain is built from TRBV5-1 and TRBJ1-5; TRBD1 is a possible D gene (5 bases). The CDR3 is 14 amino acids. V lost 0 bases and J lost 5, with 9 bases in between. Germline-derived CDR1 and CDR2 are SGHRS and YFSETQ.

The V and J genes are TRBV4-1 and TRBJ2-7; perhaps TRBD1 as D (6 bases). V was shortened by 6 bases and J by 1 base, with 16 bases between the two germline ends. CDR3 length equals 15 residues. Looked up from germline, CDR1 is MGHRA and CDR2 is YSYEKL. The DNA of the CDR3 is TGCGCCAGCAGACTCACGGAACAGGGATCCTACGAGCAGTACTTC. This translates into CASRLTEQGSYEQYF.

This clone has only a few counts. The CDR3 nucleotides read TGTGCCAGCAGCCAAGGTCCGGGCGTAGCGGGTCGAACCGGGGAGCTGTTTTTT. Its translation: CASSQGPGVAGRTGELFF. The chain uses TRBV3-1 (or the pseudogene TRBV3-2) and TRBJ2-2, with 7 bases lining up with TRBD2. The CDR3 totals 18 residues. V shed 1 base and J 5 bases; nucleotides not matched to a gene: 13. Germline assignment: CDR1 LGHDT and CDR2 YNNKEL (reference sequence).

CDR3 protein: CASSSRGLAGPDTQYF. The CDR3 bases are TGTGCCAGCAGCTCCCGTGGGCTAGCGGGTCCAGATACGCAGTATTTT. The rearrangement joins TRBV7-6 to TRBJ2-3; 8 nucleotides align to TRBD2. This CDR3 is built from 16 residues. CDR1 is SGHVS and CDR2 is FNYEAQ in the germline V gene. With 4 bases clipped from V and 4 bases from J, the junction kept 10 bases outside the gene matches.

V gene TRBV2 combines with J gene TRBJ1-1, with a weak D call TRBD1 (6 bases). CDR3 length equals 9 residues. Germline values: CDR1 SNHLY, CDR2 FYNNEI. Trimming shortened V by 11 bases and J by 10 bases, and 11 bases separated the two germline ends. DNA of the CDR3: TGTGCCGAACAGGGTGCAGCTTTCTTT. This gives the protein CAEQGAAFF.

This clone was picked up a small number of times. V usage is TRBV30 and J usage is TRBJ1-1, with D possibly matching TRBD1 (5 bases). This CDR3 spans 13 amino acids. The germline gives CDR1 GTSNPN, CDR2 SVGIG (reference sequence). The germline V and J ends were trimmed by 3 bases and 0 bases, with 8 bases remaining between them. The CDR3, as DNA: TGTGCCTGGAGGGGACTGATGAACACTGAAGCTTTCTTT. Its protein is CAWRGLMNTEAFF.